The subject of this entry is one T cell receptor beta chain. This entry belongs to a study of blood T cell repertoires in COVID-19. V lost 3 bases and J 8 bases, leaving 17 bases between the germline ends. The CDR3 spans 15 residues. CDR1 and CDR2 (germline): LNHDA, SQIVND (reference sequence). Ages ranged from about 18 to 100 years, with residence in about 23 US areas. Cohort assignment relied on participant-reported clinical history. Repertoires were generated with immunoSEQ multiplex PCR, while TCRdb's copy carries only in-frame clones and drops some. The table includes approximately 200,000 clones, 75% to 85% detected once.

J is TRBJ2-1 and V is TRBV19, with a weak D call TRBD1 (5 bases). The receptor was derived from a man aged 40-55 years who had recovered from COVID-19. The sequencing sample was made of PBMCs or T cells enriched from blood (not recorded which). CDR3 sequence reads: CASSIGAIGRDEQFF. The CDR3 DNA follows: TGTGCCAGTAGTATTGGGGCCATTGGCAGGGATGAGCAGTTCTTC. Supplemented by reference TRBV19 and TRBJ2-1, the full variable domain reads DGGITQSPKYLFRKEGQNVTLSCEQNLNHDAMYWYRQDPGQGLRLIYYSQIVNDFQKGDIAEGYSVSREKKESFPLTVTSAQKNPTAFYLCASSIGAIGRDEQFFGPGTRLTVL.